The 4 T cell receptor beta chains reported below all come from one sample, sequenced in a study of regulatory T cells in long-lasting Graves disease. Arm-PCR of CDR3 regions and iRepertoire HTBI primers were the basis on which TCR beta libraries were built. A single record per CDR3 protein comes from TCRdb applying MiXCR to the multiplex PCR reads. The profile shows hundreds of thousands of distinct CDR3 sequences, about 16% of them singletons. The time point was: newly diagnosed GD, antithyroid drugs for less than 3 months. The TCR library was made from RNA that had been extracted from PBMCs in TRIzol. The same data also went into a second study, on T cells in Graves' hyperthyroidism and ophthalmopathy.

Sample: peripheral blood mononuclear cells (PBMCs), taken at new diagnosis, from a patient treated with antithyroid drugs. The receptors were gathered from a woman younger than 45 with Graves disease.

The count of this clonotype is one. This clone may be a read error of a much larger clone one base away. V and J are TRBV4-3 and TRBJ2-4, with TRBD2 identical over 9 bases. With V trimmed by 2 bases and J by 13 bases, 12 bases remained unmatched. This CDR3 region has 15 residues. Per the germline V gene, CDR1 is LGHNA and CDR2 is YSLEER. The CDR3 sequence is CASSQQTSGYNEQYF. The DNA for the CDR3 is TGCGCCAGCAGCCAACAGACTAGCGGCTACAATGAGCAGTACTTC.

This clonotype was counted only a few times. The chain is built from TRBV11-2 and TRBJ1-4; D is ambiguous. V lost 3 bases to trimming and J lost 7 bases, with 9 bases between them. The CDR3 covers 13 residues. Germline assignment: CDR1 SGHAT and CDR2 FQNNGV. CDR3 coding DNA: TGTGCCAGCAGCTTGGGCGGGAGTGAAAAACTGTTTTTT. Translation: CASSLGGSEKLFF.

There are a few counts of this clonotype. This chain links TRBV19 with TRBJ2-2, with 7 bases lining up with TRBD1. Germline CDR1 reads LNHDA; CDR2 reads SQIVND (reference sequence). The CDR3 is 14 amino acids. J gave up 4 bases and V 6 bases, and 5 bases lay outside the gene matches. CDR3 in amino acids: CASRQGVFTGELFF. In DNA, the CDR3 is TGTGCCAGTAGGCAGGGGGTATTCACCGGGGAGCTGTTTTTT. The full variable domain, completed using reference TRBV19 and TRBJ2-2, is DGGITQSPKYLFRKEGQNVTLSCEQNLNHDAMYWYRQDPGQGLRLIYYSQIVNDFQKGDIAEGYSVSREKKESFPLTVTSAQKNPTAFYLCASRQGVFTGELFFGEGSRLTVL.

The CDR3 region is CASRTYTGREQPQHF. The CDR3 DNA reads as TGTGCCAGTAGGACCTATACAGGGCGGGAACAGCCCCAGCATTTT. The chain is built from TRBV19 and TRBJ1-5, with D perhaps TRBD1 (6 bases). V was shortened by 6 bases and J by 7 bases, with 19 bases between the two germline ends. This CDR3 comprises 15 residues. Looked up from germline, CDR1 is LNHDA and CDR2 is SQIVND (reference sequence).